Listed below are T cell receptor beta chains from one sample, sequenced in a study of blood T cell repertoires in COVID-19. Measured with immunoSEQ multiplex PCR; TCRdb has only the in-frame clones, and not every one. The sample includes about 150,000 clones, 80% to 90% of them seen just once. The sequenced material came from peripheral blood. The receptors stem from a man younger than 35 with COVID-19, enrolled during active disease. CDR3s leave out the opening cysteine and the closing phenylalanine or tryptophan. D genes are given only for firm matches.

j_call v_call d_call cdr3_length cdr3_aa
TRBJ2-7 TRBV4-3 TRBD2 13 ASSLWTSGSYEQY
TRBJ2-3 TRBV29-1 TRBD1 16 SVWDRGLKGSRTDTQY
TRBJ1-2 TRBV6-6 NA 9 ASSYSFVYT
TRBJ1-1 TRBV5-1 NA 13 ASSLAQGMNTEAF
TRBJ2-7 TRBV7-2 TRBD1 13 ASSLGGQGTYEQY
TRBJ2-1 TRBV27 TRBD1 15 ASSRRRGDRVHNEQF
TRBJ2-7 TRBV7-3 NA 11 ASGDTASYEQY
TRBJ2-7 TRBV29-1 NA 11 SALGRGEYEQY
TRBJ1-1 TRBV6-2/TRBV6-3 TRBD1 12 ASSSPGQGTEAF
TRBJ2-1 TRBV19 TRBD1 13 ASSKDRDRVNEQF
TRBJ2-1 TRBV27 TRBD2 14 ASSLFPGGPTNEQF
TRBJ2-2 TRBV27 TRBD1 13 ASSSDRVGIGELF
TRBJ1-1 TRBV6-5 NA 13 ASSYSAGYGTEAF
TRBJ1-6 TRBV7-2 TRBD1 13 ASSLGDRVNSPLH
TRBJ1-6 TRBV12-3/TRBV12-4 NA 11 ASRRRNNSPLH
TRBJ2-1 TRBV7-2 TRBD2 16 ASSFFPGTSGRLNEQF
TRBJ2-7 TRBV25-1 TRBD1 14 ASSEFRDSYSYEQY
TRBJ2-7 TRBV18 NA 13 ASSPPLVSSYEQY
TRBJ2-6 TRBV28 TRBD1 15 ASSFRDRYSGANVLT
TRBJ2-3 TRBV10-3 TRBD2 15 AITRTSGSRVSDTQY
TRBJ1-5 TRBV30 NA 11 AWSRRYNQPQH
TRBJ2-3 TRBV7-2 TRBD1 12 ASSLDRGLDTQY
TRBJ2-3 TRBV5-1 TRBD2 14 ASSRGDSGRADTQY